This is a list of T cell receptor beta chains from one sample in a study of Graves' ophthalmopathy and Graves' hyperthyroidism. MiXCR, applied by TCRdb to the multiplex PCR reads, yields one record per CDR3 protein. Here the sample spans under 350,000 distinct CDR3 sequences, roughly 15% being singletons. The sample consisted of peripheral blood. All receptors derive from an adult man with Graves' ophthalmopathy. CDR3s include the opening cysteine and the closing phenylalanine or tryptophan. The size entry is marked missing in some rows and otherwise reads once, few, many or a size class.

CDR3aa: CASSQYMDGHGERNTIYF; v_gene: TRBV4-1; abundance: -; len: 18; j_gene: TRBJ1-3
CDR3aa: CASSPPSNYGYTF; v_gene: TRBV7-9; abundance: many; len: 13; j_gene: TRBJ1-2
CDR3aa: CASSIGAGSPLHF; v_gene: TRBV9; abundance: many; len: 13; j_gene: TRBJ1-6
CDR3aa: CASRSPGGGNGRAEAFF; v_gene: TRBV28; abundance: many; len: 17; j_gene: TRBJ1-1
CDR3aa: CASSYSQGYYEQYF; v_gene: TRBV6-5; abundance: many; len: 14; j_gene: TRBJ2-7
CDR3aa: CASSYRDYYEQYF; v_gene: TRBV7-2; abundance: -; len: 13; j_gene: TRBJ2-7
CDR3aa: CASSQVESGDQYF; v_gene: TRBV4-1; abundance: many; len: 13; j_gene: TRBJ2-5
CDR3aa: CASSAGRDSSRELFF; v_gene: TRBV11-1; abundance: many; len: 15; j_gene: TRBJ1-4
CDR3aa: CASSLGARDSPNYGYTF; v_gene: TRBV5-1; abundance: -; len: 17; j_gene: TRBJ1-2
CDR3aa: CAWSVPVGFSYNSPLHF; v_gene: TRBV30; abundance: many; len: 17; j_gene: TRBJ1-6
CDR3aa: CSVLGDGYTF; v_gene: TRBV29-1; abundance: many; len: 10; j_gene: TRBJ1-2
CDR3aa: CASSGQDRGGEQYF; v_gene: TRBV6-1; abundance: many; len: 14; j_gene: TRBJ2-7
CDR3aa: CSVAGQNYGYTF; v_gene: TRBV29-1; abundance: many; len: 12; j_gene: TRBJ1-2
CDR3aa: CSAIGVREGSTEAFF; v_gene: TRBV20-1; abundance: -; len: 15; j_gene: TRBJ1-1
CDR3aa: CASSRGQGASYEQYF; v_gene: TRBV19; abundance: many; len: 15; j_gene: TRBJ2-7
CDR3aa: CASSQSLQGSKETQYF; v_gene: TRBV6-1; abundance: many; len: 16; j_gene: TRBJ2-5
CDR3aa: CASSLTIGGNQPQHF; v_gene: TRBV28; abundance: many; len: 15; j_gene: TRBJ1-5
CDR3aa: CASSLRGWAYEQYF; v_gene: TRBV11-2; abundance: -; len: 14; j_gene: TRBJ2-7
CDR3aa: CASSLLGHSSYNSPLHF; v_gene: TRBV7-2; abundance: many; len: 17; j_gene: TRBJ1-6
CDR3aa: CASSLRSASGNQETQYF; v_gene: TRBV13; abundance: few; len: 17; j_gene: TRBJ2-5
CDR3aa: CASGSGGNFQETQYF; v_gene: TRBV5-6; abundance: many; len: 15; j_gene: TRBJ2-5
CDR3aa: CASSLEYTEAFF; v_gene: TRBV7-9; abundance: many; len: 12; j_gene: TRBJ1-1
CDR3aa: CASSFIPSGVTRGLTNTGELFF; v_gene: TRBV7-9; abundance: many; len: 22; j_gene: TRBJ2-2
CDR3aa: CASSEEPSLYTF; v_gene: TRBV11-2; abundance: many; len: 12; j_gene: TRBJ1-2
CDR3aa: CAWSPPPLLNTEAFF; v_gene: TRBV30; abundance: many; len: 15; j_gene: TRBJ1-1
CDR3aa: CASSPTGEEQYF; v_gene: TRBV3-1; abundance: many; len: 12; j_gene: TRBJ2-7
CDR3aa: CSARTSGNTYEQYF; v_gene: TRBV20-1; abundance: many; len: 14; j_gene: TRBJ2-7
CDR3aa: CASSLTSGLAEQYF; v_gene: TRBV7-3; abundance: many; len: 14; j_gene: TRBJ2-7
CDR3aa: CASSPTGGWQPQHF; v_gene: TRBV11-2; abundance: -; len: 14; j_gene: TRBJ1-5
CDR3aa: CASSPGLAGAAYEQYF; v_gene: TRBV18; abundance: -; len: 16; j_gene: TRBJ2-7
CDR3aa: CASSFSSGGRRETQYF; v_gene: TRBV19; abundance: many; len: 16; j_gene: TRBJ2-5
CDR3aa: CASSLGQIYGYTF; v_gene: TRBV18; abundance: many; len: 13; j_gene: TRBJ1-2
CDR3aa: CASSRGLAGDKNIQYF; v_gene: TRBV6-1; abundance: -; len: 16; j_gene: TRBJ2-4